The 30 T cell receptor beta chains presented below share a single source sample, sequenced in a study of technical replicates of blood from a few donors. The protocol was immunoSEQ multiplex PCR, while the TCRdb copy is restricted to in-frame clones and leaves out a portion. The repertoire holds roughly 74,000 clones, roughly 90% seen once, with approximately 0.41% in the top ten. Specimen: T cells isolated from PBMCs. The receptors derive from a human donor in good health.

V is TRBV6-1 and J is TRBJ2-7, with D possibly matching TRBD1 (6 bases). The CDR3 has 14 amino acids. Trimming cost V 8 bases and J 4 bases, with 18 bases left between them. Looked up from germline, CDR1 is MNHNS and CDR2 is SASEGT. The CDR3 spells CASGEPGHSYEQYF. The CDR3 DNA sequence: TGTGCCAGCGGGGAACCGGGACATAGTTACGAGCAGTACTTC.

This chain uses TRBV10-3 with TRBJ1-1, with D tentatively TRBD1 (6 bases). Germline V CDR1 and CDR2: ENHRY, SYGVKD. This CDR3 has 14 residues. The ends were cut back, 4 bases at V and 5 bases at J, with 14 bases in the middle. The CDR3 sequence is CAISVDRDTTEAFF. The CDR3, as DNA: TGTGCCATCAGTGTAGACCGGGACACTACTGAAGCTTTCTTT.

This chain joins TRBV9 and TRBJ2-1; D unresolved. The germline CDR1 and CDR2 sequences are SGDLS and YYNGEE. Trimming cost V 4 bases and J 8 bases, with 13 bases left between them. The CDR3 consists of 13 residues. The CDR3 DNA sequence: TGTGCCAGCAGCCCCCCTATGGTCGATGAGCAGTTCTTC. Translating it yields CASSPPMVDEQFF.

The V and J genes are TRBV6-1 and TRBJ2-7, with a weak D call TRBD2 (6 bases). Looked up from germline, CDR1 is MNHNS and CDR2 is SASEGT. Trimming left V 3 bases short and J 3 bases short, with 12 bases between. The CDR3 spans 14 residues. The CDR3 region is CASSDWGLLYEQYF. The CDR3 bases are TGTGCCAGCAGTGATTGGGGACTTCTCTACGAGCAGTACTTC.

The chain couples TRBV5-1 to TRBJ2-2, with D unclear. The V end lost 3 bases, the J end lost 1 base, and 7 bases lay between the germline ends. This CDR3 has 14 residues. Germline CDR1 SGHRS, CDR2 YFSETQ. The CDR3 loop is CASSSNRNTGELFF. As DNA, the CDR3 is TGCGCCAGCAGCTCCAACAGGAACACCGGGGAGCTGTTTTTT.

The V and J genes are TRBV19 and TRBJ2-3; TRBD1 agrees at 7 bases. After removal of 7 bases from V and 2 bases from J, the junction contained 3 bases not matched to a gene. Germline CDR1 reads LNHDA; CDR2 reads SQIVND (reference sequence). The CDR3 contains 13 residues. The CDR3 bases are TGTGCCAGTACGGGACAGATCACAGATACGCAGTATTTT. This gives the protein CASTGQITDTQYF.

The chain recombines TRBV2 with TRBJ1-3; the match to TRBD1 covers 11 bases. The CDR3 loop spans 17 amino acids. Germline V gives CDR1 SNHLY, CDR2 FYNNEI. Trimming removed 2 bases from V and 0 bases from J; junction bases left unmatched: 3. CDR3 DNA sequence: TGTGCCAGCAGTGAATTTGGGACAGGGGGCTCTGGAAACACCATATATTTT. The encoded protein is CASSEFGTGGSGNTIYF. Looking up the rest from reference TRBV2 and TRBJ1-3 gives the full variable domain: EPEVTQTPSHQVTQMGQEVILRCVPISNHLYFYWYRQILGQKVEFLVSFYNNEISEKSEIFDDQFSVERPDGSNFTLKIRSTKLEDSAMYFCASSEFGTGGSGNTIYFGEGSWLTVV.

The V and J genes are TRBV4-2 and TRBJ2-3; 8 bases align to TRBD2. After removal of 0 bases from V and 6 bases from J, the junction contained 11 bases not matched to a gene. CDR3 length equals 17 residues. The germline gives CDR1 LGHNA, CDR2 YNFKEQ. CDR3 sequence reads: CASSQDGGSGRPDTQYF. The CDR3 DNA sequence: TGTGCCAGCAGCCAAGATGGCGGGAGCGGGAGACCCGATACGCAGTATTTT.

The chain employs TRBV2 and TRBJ2-3; D perhaps matches TRBD2 (6 bases). V was trimmed by 6 bases and J by 4 bases, leaving 14 bases between them. The CDR3 covers 14 residues. Germline V gene sequence: CDR1 SNHLY, CDR2 FYNNEI. The CDR3 coding sequence is TGTGCCAGCAGGAAAACTAGCTTGGCAGATACGCAGTATTTT. Protein sequence: CASRKTSLADTQYF.

J is TRBJ1-4 and V is TRBV6-5; D is undetermined. The CDR3 runs to 13 residues. V lost 7 bases to trimming and J lost 0 bases, with 6 bases between them. Germline CDR1 MNHEY, CDR2 SVGAGI. Here the CDR3 reads CASTRATNEKLFF. The CDR3 DNA reads as TGTGCCAGCACGAGGGCAACTAATGAAAAACTGTTTTTT.

This clone was recorded only once. The CDR3 bases are TGTGCCAGCAGTTTAGGGGGAGGTAACAATGAGCAGTTCTTC. Its translation: CASSLGGGNNEQFF. This chain connects TRBV27 to TRBJ2-1; possibly TRBD2 for D (6 bases). Per the germline V gene, CDR1 is MNHEY and CDR2 is SMNVEV (reference sequence). V was clipped by 2 bases and J by 5 bases, with 10 bases between them. The CDR3 length is 14 residues.

CDR3 amino acids: CASSLVQGWNYGYTF. The CDR3 DNA follows: TGTGCCAGCAGCTTAGTACAGGGGTGGAACTATGGCTACACCTTC. The chain combines TRBV11-2 with TRBJ1-2; TRBD1 aligns across 7 bases. In germline, CDR1 is SGHAT, CDR2 FQNNGV. V lost 1 base to trimming and J lost 2 bases; unmatched junction nucleotides: 4. This CDR3 comprises 15 residues.

This chain joins TRBV5-1 and TRBJ2-7; possible D gene TRBD1, 6 bases. CDR3 length: 14 residues. Germline-derived CDR1 and CDR2 are SGHRS and YFSETQ. Deletions cut 2 bases from V and 4 bases from J, with 13 bases between. CDR3 loop: CASSLGQSSYEQYF. The CDR3 DNA follows: TGCGCCAGCAGCTTAGGACAGTCTTCATACGAGCAGTACTTC.

This clone appeared a single time. The rearrangement joins TRBV5-4 to TRBJ2-5; tentatively, D is TRBD2 (6 bases). Germline CDR1 is SGHNT and CDR2 is YYREEE (reference sequence). The V end lost 2 bases, the J end lost 5 bases, and 10 bases lay between the germline ends. The CDR3 is 13 residues long. CDR3 DNA sequence: TGTGCCAGCAGCTTCCTTGGGGGGGAGACCCAGTACTTC. Translating gives CASSFLGGETQYF.

The rearrangement links TRBV5-6 to TRBJ2-7; 11 bases fit TRBD1. CDR3 size: 16 residues. V shed 1 base and J 3 bases; nucleotides not matched to a gene: 6. Germline values: CDR1 SGHDT, CDR2 YYEEEE. This CDR3 reads CASSLWDRGFNYEQYF. CDR3 bases: TGTGCCAGCAGCTTGTGGGACAGGGGGTTTAACTACGAGCAGTACTTC.

This chain uses TRBV27 with TRBJ2-7, with TRBD2 as a possible D gene (5 bases). Trimming stripped 4 bases from V and 2 bases from J, with 15 bases between. Germline V gene sequence: CDR1 MNHEY, CDR2 SMNVEV (reference sequence). This CDR3 contains 15 residues. CDR3 loop: CASSSRGFGAYEQYF. CDR3 coding DNA: TGTGCCAGCAGTTCACGAGGTTTCGGGGCCTACGAGCAGTACTTC.

The chain links TRBV5-4 to TRBJ2-7; 8 nucleotides agree with TRBD1. This CDR3 region has 15 residues. Germline values: CDR1 SGHNT, CDR2 YYREEE (reference sequence). With V trimmed by 0 bases and J by 5 bases, 7 bases remained unmatched. The CDR3 DNA is TGTGCCAGCAGCTTGGGTGGCAGGGGGCCCGACGAGCAGTACTTC. It specifies CASSLGGRGPDEQYF.

This chain links TRBV27 with TRBJ1-5, with D tentatively TRBD1 (5 bases). This CDR3 has 15 residues. V lost 3 bases and J 4 bases, leaving 13 bases between the germline ends. The germline gives CDR1 MNHEY, CDR2 SMNVEV (reference sequence). The CDR3 DNA reads TGTGCCAGCAGTTTCTCCCGGGGGGGGAATCAGCCCCAGCATTTT. This sequence encodes CASSFSRGGNQPQHF.

The chain joins TRBV28 to TRBJ1-2; D may be TRBD1 (6 bases). CDR3 length: 14 residues. Trimming removed 6 bases from V and 4 bases from J, with 15 bases in between. CDR1 and CDR2 from the germline V gene are MDHEN and SYDVKM. The CDR3 DNA follows: TGTGCCAGCAGGAGTGGACAGTCCTTCTATGGCTACACCTTC. Encoded protein: CASRSGQSFYGYTF.

The chain has TRBV9 and TRBJ2-2; 12 nucleotides line up with TRBD1. The CDR3 spans 15 residues. V lost 3 bases and J lost 8; bases outside the gene matches: 5. Germline CDR1 SGDLS, CDR2 YYNGEE. The DNA of the CDR3 is TGTGCCAGCAGCGAGGGGACAGGGGGCAGGGGGGAGCTGTTTTTT. Translating gives CASSEGTGGRGELFF. Using reference TRBV9 and TRBJ2-2 for the parts outside the CDR3, the full variable domain is DSGVTQTPKHLITATGQRVTLRCSPRSGDLSVYWYQQSLDQGLQFLIQYYNGEERAKGNILERFSAQQFPDLHSELNLSSLELGDSALYFCASSEGTGGRGELFFGEGSRLTVL.

This chain uses TRBV27 with TRBJ2-1, with 9 bases aligning to TRBD1. Unmatched junction bases numbered 9, after V lost 7 bases and J lost 8 bases. This CDR3 is built from 14 residues. Looked up from germline, CDR1 is MNHEY and CDR2 is SMNVEV (reference sequence). The CDR3 protein is CASTQDRGSDEQFF. CDR3 DNA sequence: TGTGCCAGCACCCAGGACAGGGGTAGCGATGAGCAGTTCTTC.

The chain employs TRBV4-1 and TRBJ1-2; D unclear. Germline V gene sequence: CDR1 MGHRA, CDR2 YSYEKL. V was trimmed by 4 bases and J by 8 bases, leaving 20 bases between them. This CDR3 has 15 residues. CDR3 nucleotides: TGCGCCAGCAGCCTAAATGCCGGATCAGCGGGGGGCTACACCTTC. It codes for CASSLNAGSAGGYTF.

This chain uses TRBV6-5 with TRBJ1-5; 8 bases map to TRBD1. The CDR3 is 15 amino acids. Trimming at V came to 4 bases and at J to 2 bases, leaving 4 bases not matched to a gene. Germline CDR1 reads MNHEY; CDR2 reads SVGAGI. CDR3 sequence reads: CASSFDRGGNQPQHF. CDR3 sequence (DNA): TGTGCCAGCAGTTTCGACAGGGGAGGCAATCAGCCCCAGCATTTT.

The chain employs TRBV6-1 and TRBJ1-5; 7 nucleotides match TRBD1. This CDR3 contains 14 residues. V lost 4 bases to trimming and J lost 5 bases; unmatched junction nucleotides: 5. Germline assignment: CDR1 MNHNS and CDR2 SASEGT. The chain's CDR3 is CASSVDRRYQPQHF. The CDR3 region has the DNA TGTGCCAGCAGTGTGGACAGGCGATATCAGCCCCAGCATTTT.

The V gene is TRBV7-8, the J gene TRBJ2-7; D is possibly TRBD2 (6 bases). Germline loops: CDR1 SGHVS, CDR2 FQNEAQ. Trimming took off 8 bases at V and 0 bases at J, with 11 bases between the two ends. There are 13 residues in the CDR3. The CDR3, as DNA: TGTGCCAGCGCCCTGGGGGGCTCCTACGAGCAGTACTTC. Translating gives CASALGGSYEQYF.

This chain links TRBV10-2 with TRBJ2-1; D is unclear. The CDR3 contains 12 residues. Trimming removed 6 bases from V and 6 bases from J, with 9 bases in between. Germline V gives CDR1 WSHSY, CDR2 SAAADI. Written as DNA, the CDR3 is TGCGCCAGCAGGAGCTTTCTCAATGAGCAGTTCTTC. Its protein product is CASRSFLNEQFF.

V usage is TRBV28 and J usage is TRBJ1-2; D unresolved. Per germline, CDR1 MDHEN and CDR2 SYDVKM. Deletions cut 4 bases from V and 4 bases from J, with 19 bases between. CDR3 size: 16 residues. CDR3 bases: TGTGCCAGCAGTTCCCCCCGGCCCCCGGGTGGCTATGGCTACACCTTC. It encodes CASSSPRPPGGYGYTF.

The J gene is TRBJ2-1, the V gene TRBV6-5; 10 nucleotides line up with TRBD2. CDR3 length equals 14 residues. Trimming removed 5 bases from V and 9 bases from J; junction bases left unmatched: 7. Germline V gene lookup returns CDR1 MNHEY and CDR2 SVGAGI. Here the CDR3 reads CASSQLAGTGEQFF. In nucleotides, the CDR3 is TGTGCCAGCAGTCAACTAGCGGGAACGGGTGAGCAGTTCTTC.

The V and J genes are TRBV27 and TRBJ1-2; D is possibly TRBD1 (6 bases). The CDR3 loop spans 14 amino acids. The V end was cut by 3 bases, the J end by 7 bases, with 15 bases between. Looked up from germline, CDR1 is MNHEY and CDR2 is SMNVEV (reference sequence). CDR3 sequence (DNA): TGTGCCAGCAGTTTGTTAAAACAGGGATCTGGCTACACCTTC. It codes for CASSLLKQGSGYTF.

The rearrangement uses TRBV6-1 and TRBJ2-7, with a weak D call TRBD1 (7 bases). The CDR3 extends over 19 amino acids. V was cut by 1 base and J by 2 bases, with 24 bases left in between. Germline V gene lookup returns CDR1 MNHNS and CDR2 SASEGT. CDR3 region: CASSEERAIDRVLPYEQYF. CDR3 nucleotides: TGTGCCAGCAGTGAAGAGCGGGCCATAGACAGGGTATTACCCTACGAGCAGTACTTC.